This is a list of T cell receptor beta chains from one sample in a study of blood T cell repertoires in COVID-19. Clones were sequenced by immunoSEQ multiplex PCR, and TCRdb holds only the in-frame ones, with some missing. The table has 150,000 to 200,000 clones, roughly 91% seen once. The sample comprised peripheral blood. Source of these receptors: a man aged 35-49 years with active or convalescent COVID-19. CDR3s include the opening cysteine and the closing phenylalanine or tryptophan. Each record gives: J gene, clone size, D gene, V gene, CDR3 DNA, CDR3 protein. D genes are given only for firm matches. Only some rows state a clone size, as once, few, many or a class for expanded clones.

TRBJ2-7 NA NA TRBV27 TGTGCCAGCACCCCGGGGAGGTCCTACGAGCAGTACTTC CASTPGRSYEQYF
TRBJ1-1 NA TRBD1 TRBV7-3 TGTGCCAGCAGCTTGACCACGACAGGGGGAAACACTGAAGCTTTCTTT CASSLTTTGGNTEAFF
TRBJ2-7 NA NA TRBV3-1/TRBV3-2 TGTGCCAGCAGCCAACGCGGCAGGGGTTTGAGCGAGCAGTACTTC CASSQRGRGLSEQYF
TRBJ2-5 NA TRBD1 TRBV19 TGTGCCAGTAGTATAATAACAGGGGGCCAAGAGACCCAGTACTTC CASSIITGGQETQYF
TRBJ2-3 NA NA TRBV4-1 TGCGCCAGCAGCCAAGATCCGGTGGATACGCAGTATTTT CASSQDPVDTQYF
TRBJ2-2 NA NA TRBV5-6 TGTGCCAGCAGCTTGGCCAGGGAGGTGGCCGGGGAGCTGTTTTTT CASSLAREVAGELFF
TRBJ1-1 NA NA TRBV18 TGTGCCAGCTCACCACCGGTCCCAGTCATGAACACTGAAGCTTTCTTT CASSPPVPVMNTEAFF
TRBJ1-1 NA NA TRBV11-2 TGTGCCAGCAGCTTGGGGGGAAACAGGAACACTGAAGCTTTCTTT CASSLGGNRNTEAFF
TRBJ1-1 NA NA TRBV7-2 TGTGCCAGCAGCCAAGCGATTCAGGGAGGTACTGAAGCTTTCTTT CASSQAIQGGTEAFF
TRBJ1-1 once NA TRBV14 TGTGCCAGCAGCCCTGGGGGGTTGGGCACTGAAGCTTTCTTT CASSPGGLGTEAFF
TRBJ2-7 NA NA TRBV27 TGTGCCAGCAGTCGCAGACTTGGGGGAGGGGGGATCTCCTACGAGCAGTACTTC CASSRRLGGGGISYEQYF
TRBJ2-3 NA NA TRBV18 TGTGCCAGCTCACCACCGACAGGATGGGGCGCAGATACGCAGTATTTT CASSPPTGWGADTQYF
TRBJ1-2 NA TRBD1 TRBV11-2 TGTGCCAGCAGCTTAGGAACAGGGGGGACTAACTATGGCTACACCTTC CASSLGTGGTNYGYTF
TRBJ2-2 NA TRBD2 TRBV5-4 TGTGCCAGCAGACCAACTAGCGGGGGAGGGAACACCGGGGAGCTGTTTTTT CASRPTSGGGNTGELFF
TRBJ2-1 once TRBD2 TRBV14 TGTGCCAGCAGCCCTCTAGCGGGGGGGGACAATGAGCAGTTCTTC CASSPLAGGDNEQFF
TRBJ2-7 NA NA TRBV19 TGTGCCAGTAGTATTCTCCTCGCAGCGCACGAGCAGTACTTC CASSILLAAHEQYF
TRBJ1-1 NA NA TRBV7-8 TGTGCCAGCAGCTGGGGTGGACAGAACACTGAAGCTTTCTTT CASSWGGQNTEAFF
TRBJ2-1 NA NA TRBV6-1 TGTGCCAGCAGTGAATTGCGGCCCCCCGACAATGAGCAGTTCTTC CASSELRPPDNEQFF
TRBJ2-7 NA TRBD1 TRBV19 TGTGCCAGTAGTATAGGGACAGGGGCCTACGAGCAGTACTTC CASSIGTGAYEQYF
TRBJ1-2 once NA TRBV2 TGTGCCAGCAGCATCAATACAGGAGCCAACTATGGCTACACCTTC CASSINTGANYGYTF
TRBJ2-1 NA TRBD1 TRBV6-2/TRBV6-3 TGTGCCAGCAGTTCCGGGACAGTAATAAGCAATGAGCAGTTCTTC CASSSGTVISNEQFF
TRBJ1-6 NA NA TRBV6-4 TGTGCCAGCAGTGACTCGTCGGGCTATAATTCACCCCTCCACTTT CASSDSSGYNSPLHF
TRBJ1-5 few NA TRBV21-1 TGTGCCAGCAGCTCTGGGACAGGGCTATGCAATCAGCCCCAGCATTTT CASSSGTGLCNQPQHF
TRBJ1-5 NA NA TRBV5-1 TGCGCCAGCAGCTTGGGTCAGAATCAGCCCCAGCATTTT CASSLGQNQPQHF
TRBJ1-5 NA NA TRBV28 TGTGCCAGCAGTCCTTTAGTCTTCAGGGGTAACTCAGAGGGGCAGCCCCAGCATTTT CASSPLVFRGNSEGQPQHF
TRBJ2-1 once TRBD1 TRBV7-3 TGTGCCAGCAGCTTAGCCGCCGACAGGGTCAATGAGCAGTTCTTC CASSLAADRVNEQFF
TRBJ2-2 NA NA TRBV19 TGTGCCAGTAGGCCGCTAACGAACACCGGGGAGCTGTTTTTT CASRPLTNTGELFF
TRBJ2-1 NA NA TRBV7-2 TGTGCCAGCAGCTTAGGCCCCGTAGACTACAATGAGCAGTTCTTC CASSLGPVDYNEQFF
TRBJ1-1 NA TRBD1 TRBV7-2 TGTGCCAGCAGCACCAGGGGGTGGGCCACTGAAGCTTTCTTT CASSTRGWATEAFF
TRBJ1-4 NA TRBD1 TRBV6-5 TGTGCCAGCAGTCCAGGGGGCGCGGGTGAAAAACTGTTTTTT CASSPGGAGEKLFF
TRBJ1-4 once NA TRBV3-1/TRBV3-2 TGTGCCAGCAGCCATTTCGGAGCAACTAATGAAAAACTGTTTTTT CASSHFGATNEKLFF
TRBJ2-3 many TRBD2 TRBV6-5 TGTGCCAGCAGGGTCTTAGCGGGGTTCTCAGATACGCAGTATTTT CASRVLAGFSDTQYF
TRBJ1-2 NA NA TRBV9 TGTGCCAGCAGCGTAGATGTCTTACCGAGGCTCATTAACTATGGCTACACCTTC CASSVDVLPRLINYGYTF
TRBJ1-1 NA NA TRBV19 TGTGCCAGTAGTTTCGAACAGGGAAGGGGGACTGAAGCTTTCTTT CASSFEQGRGTEAFF
TRBJ2-6 NA TRBD1 TRBV5-4 TGTGCCAGCAGGGGTGACAGGGTAACGAGTAAGTCCAACGTCCTGACTTTC CASRGDRVTSKSNVLTF
TRBJ2-3 NA TRBD2 TRBV24-1 TGTGCCACCAGTGATCGGACTAGCGGGGACACAGATACGCAGTATTTT CATSDRTSGDTDTQYF
TRBJ1-4 NA NA TRBV3-1/TRBV3-2 TGTGCCAGCAGCCACCGACAGCTTACAACTAATGAAAAACTGTTTTTT CASSHRQLTTNEKLFF
TRBJ1-5 NA NA TRBV3-1/TRBV3-2 TGTGCCAGCAGCCAAGATCCGAGGTATCAGCCCCAGCATTTT CASSQDPRYQPQHF
TRBJ1-5 NA NA TRBV28 TGTGCCAGCATCCAGGGCTTTAGCAATCAGCCCCAGCATTTT CASIQGFSNQPQHF
TRBJ1-5 NA NA TRBV10-3 TGTGCCATCAGTGAGATGGACATCGGGAATCAGCCCCAGCATTTT CAISEMDIGNQPQHF
TRBJ2-1 NA NA TRBV6-5 TGTGCCAGCAGTTACGGTGCTAGCAATGAGCAGTTCTTC CASSYGASNEQFF
TRBJ1-5 NA TRBD1 TRBV28 TGTGCCAGCAGCCTAGGACAGGGCCGCAATCAGCCCCAGCATTTT CASSLGQGRNQPQHF
TRBJ2-5 NA TRBD2 TRBV5-4 TGTGCCAGCAGCTTCGGACTAGCGGGAGCGGAGACCCAGTACTTC CASSFGLAGAETQYF
TRBJ2-7 NA NA TRBV11-2 TGTGCCAGCAGCTCAATCACAGCGCGTGGGAGCTACGAGCAGTACTTC CASSSITARGSYEQYF
TRBJ1-5 few NA TRBV28 TGTGCCAGCAGCTACCTCCGACTCTCCGGGGGTAATCAGCCCCAGCATTTT CASSYLRLSGGNQPQHF
TRBJ1-1 NA NA TRBV7-7 TGTGCCAGCAGCTTAGATCGGGGTTCTGAAGCTTTCTTT CASSLDRGSEAFF
TRBJ1-2 NA TRBD1 TRBV7-2 TGTGCCAGCAGCTTAGCTGCCGCGGGACAGGGAAGCTACACCTTC CASSLAAAGQGSYTF
TRBJ1-2 NA TRBD1 TRBV6-1 TGTGCCAGCAGTGTTCGGACAGGGGGTAGGAACTATGGCTACACCTTC CASSVRTGGRNYGYTF
TRBJ1-5 NA NA TRBV5-6 TGTGCCAGCAGCCTACGGAATGGCGGTCTTCCAGGGCGCAATCAGCCCCAGCATTTT CASSLRNGGLPGRNQPQHF
TRBJ2-1 NA TRBD1 TRBV18 TGTGCCAGCTCACCACGCCAGGGGGTGATCGGGGAGCAGTTCTTC CASSPRQGVIGEQFF
TRBJ1-4 NA TRBD1 TRBV7-9 TGTGCCAGCAGCACACCGACAGGGTACAGGGAAAAACTGTTTTTT CASSTPTGYREKLFF
TRBJ1-1 once TRBD1 TRBV11-2 TGTGCCAGCAGCGCTGACAGGGGCTCTGAAGCTTTCTTT CASSADRGSEAFF